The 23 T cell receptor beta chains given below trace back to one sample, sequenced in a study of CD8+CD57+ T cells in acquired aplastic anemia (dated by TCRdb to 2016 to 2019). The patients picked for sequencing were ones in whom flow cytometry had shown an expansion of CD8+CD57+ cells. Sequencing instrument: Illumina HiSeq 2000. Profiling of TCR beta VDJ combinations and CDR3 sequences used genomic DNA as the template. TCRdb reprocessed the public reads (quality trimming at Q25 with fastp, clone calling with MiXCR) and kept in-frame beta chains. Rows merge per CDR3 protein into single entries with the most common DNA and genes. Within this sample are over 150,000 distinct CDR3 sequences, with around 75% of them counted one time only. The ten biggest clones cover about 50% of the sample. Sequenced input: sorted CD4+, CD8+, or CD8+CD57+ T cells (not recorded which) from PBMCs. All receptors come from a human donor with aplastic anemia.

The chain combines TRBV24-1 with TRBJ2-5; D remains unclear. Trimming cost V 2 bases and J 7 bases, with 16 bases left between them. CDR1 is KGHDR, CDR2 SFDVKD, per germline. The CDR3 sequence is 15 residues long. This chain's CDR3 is CATSDSASNTVTQYF. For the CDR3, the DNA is TGTGCCACCAGTGATTCGGCATCCAACACGGTGACCCAGTACTTC.

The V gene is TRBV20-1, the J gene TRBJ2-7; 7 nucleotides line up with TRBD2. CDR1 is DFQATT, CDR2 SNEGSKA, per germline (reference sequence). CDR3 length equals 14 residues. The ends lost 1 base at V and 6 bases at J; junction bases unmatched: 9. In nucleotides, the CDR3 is TGCAGTGCTAGAGCCTTGGCGGGAGTAAGCGAGCAGTACTTC. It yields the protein CSARALAGVSEQYF.

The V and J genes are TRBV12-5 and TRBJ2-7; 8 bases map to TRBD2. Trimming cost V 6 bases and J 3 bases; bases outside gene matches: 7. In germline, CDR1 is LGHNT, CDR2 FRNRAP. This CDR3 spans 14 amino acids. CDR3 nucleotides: TGTGCTAGTGGGCGAGCGGGAGTCGTCTACGAGCAGTACTTC. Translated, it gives CASGRAGVVYEQYF.

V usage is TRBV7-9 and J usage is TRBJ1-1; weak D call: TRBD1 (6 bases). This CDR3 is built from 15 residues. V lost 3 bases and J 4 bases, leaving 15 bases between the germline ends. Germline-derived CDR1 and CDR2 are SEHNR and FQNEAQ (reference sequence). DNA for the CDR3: TGTGCCAGCAGCTTTTTAGGGGGTCGAGGCACTGAAGCTTTCTTT. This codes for CASSFLGGRGTEAFF.

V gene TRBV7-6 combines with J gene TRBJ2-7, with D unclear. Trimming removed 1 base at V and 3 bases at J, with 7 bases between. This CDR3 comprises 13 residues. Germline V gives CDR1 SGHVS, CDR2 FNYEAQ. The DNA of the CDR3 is TGTGCCAGCAGCTTAGACAGCCGCTACGAGCAGTACTTC. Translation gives CASSLDSRYEQYF.

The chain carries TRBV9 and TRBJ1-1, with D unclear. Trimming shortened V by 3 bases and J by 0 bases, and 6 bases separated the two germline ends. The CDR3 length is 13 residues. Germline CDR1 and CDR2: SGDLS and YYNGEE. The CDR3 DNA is TGTGCCAGCAGCGCCCAGTTGAACACTGAAGCTTTCTTT. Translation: CASSAQLNTEAFF.

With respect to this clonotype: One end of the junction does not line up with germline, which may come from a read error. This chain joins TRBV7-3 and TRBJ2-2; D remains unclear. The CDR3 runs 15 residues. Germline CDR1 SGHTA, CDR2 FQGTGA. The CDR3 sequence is CASSLTGGVDGELFF. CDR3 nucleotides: TGTGCCAGCAGCCTAACCGGCGGTGTGGACGGGGAGCTGTTTTTT.

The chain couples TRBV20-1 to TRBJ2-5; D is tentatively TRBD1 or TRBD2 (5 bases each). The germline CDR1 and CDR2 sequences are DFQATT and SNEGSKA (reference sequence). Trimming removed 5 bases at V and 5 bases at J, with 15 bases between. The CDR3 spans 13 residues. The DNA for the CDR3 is TGCAGTGCTGGACGGATCGGGGCGGAGACCCAGTACTTC. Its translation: CSAGRIGAETQYF.

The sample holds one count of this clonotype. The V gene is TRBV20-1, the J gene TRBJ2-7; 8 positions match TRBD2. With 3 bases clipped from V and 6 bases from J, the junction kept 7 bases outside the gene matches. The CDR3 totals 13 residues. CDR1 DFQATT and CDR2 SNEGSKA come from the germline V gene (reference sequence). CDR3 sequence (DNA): TGCAGTGCTAGTCGGCGGGGGGCTAGCGAGCAGTACTTC. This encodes CSASRRGASEQYF.

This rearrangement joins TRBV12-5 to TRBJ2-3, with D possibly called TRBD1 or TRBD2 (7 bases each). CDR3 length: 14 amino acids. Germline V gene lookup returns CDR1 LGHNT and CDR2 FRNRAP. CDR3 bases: TGTGCCAGTCAGAAGGCAGGGGGGGATAGGAAGCAGTATTTT. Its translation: CASQKAGGDRKQYF. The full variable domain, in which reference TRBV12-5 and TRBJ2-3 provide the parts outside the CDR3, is DARVTQTPRHKVTEMGQEVTMRCQPILGHNTVFWYRQTMMQGLELLAYFRNRAPLDDSGMPKDRFSAEMPDATLATLKIQPSEPRDSAVYFCASQKAGGDRKQYFGPGTRLTVL.

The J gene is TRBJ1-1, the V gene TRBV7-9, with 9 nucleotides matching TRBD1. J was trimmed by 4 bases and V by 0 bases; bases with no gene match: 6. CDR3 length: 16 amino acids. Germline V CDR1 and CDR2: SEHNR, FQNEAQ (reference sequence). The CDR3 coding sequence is TGTGCCAGCAGCTTAGCTCGGGGGACAGGGCGCACTGAAGCTTTCTTT. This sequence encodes CASSLARGTGRTEAFF. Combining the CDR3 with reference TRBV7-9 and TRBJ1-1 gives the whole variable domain DTGVSQNPRHKITKRGQNVTFRCDPISEHNRLYWYRQTLGQGPEFLTYFQNEAQLEKSRLLSDRFSAERPKGSFSTLEIQRTEQGDSAMYLCASSLARGTGRTEAFFGQGTRLTVV.

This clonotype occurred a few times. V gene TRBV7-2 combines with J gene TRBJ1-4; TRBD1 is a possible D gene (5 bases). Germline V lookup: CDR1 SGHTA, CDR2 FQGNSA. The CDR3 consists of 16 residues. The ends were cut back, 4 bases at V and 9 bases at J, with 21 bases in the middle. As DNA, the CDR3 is TGTGCCAGCAGCTCCGGACCTTGGCAGGGACGGAAAAAACTGTTTTTT. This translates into CASSSGPWQGRKKLFF.

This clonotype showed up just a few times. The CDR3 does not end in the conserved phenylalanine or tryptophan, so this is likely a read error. For the CDR3, the DNA is TGTGCCAGCAGCCAGGGGGCAGGGAACACCGGGGAGCTGTTTCTT. It translates to CASSQGAGNTGELFL. The genes are TRBV10-3 and TRBJ2-2; 8 bases are a match to TRBD1. This CDR3 has 15 residues. The germline V gene has CDR1 ENHRY and CDR2 SYGVKD. V shed 10 bases, J shed 1 base, and the junction held 8 bases outside the gene matches.

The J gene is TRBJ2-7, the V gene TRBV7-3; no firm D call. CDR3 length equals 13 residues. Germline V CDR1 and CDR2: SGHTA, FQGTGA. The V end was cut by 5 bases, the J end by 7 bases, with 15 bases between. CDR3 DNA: TGTGCCAGCAGCCTCGAGGACCGTAGGGAGCAGTACTTC. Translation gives CASSLEDRREQYF. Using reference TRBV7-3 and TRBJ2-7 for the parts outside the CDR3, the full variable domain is GAGVSQTPSNKVTEKGKYVELRCDPISGHTALYWYRQSLGQGPEFLIYFQGTGAADDSGLPNDRFFAVRPEGSVSTLKIQRTERGDSAVYLCASSLEDRREQYFGPGTRLTVT.

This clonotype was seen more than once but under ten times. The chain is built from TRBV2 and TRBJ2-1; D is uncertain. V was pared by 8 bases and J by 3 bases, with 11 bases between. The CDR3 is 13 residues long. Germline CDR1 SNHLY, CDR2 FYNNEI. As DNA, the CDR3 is TGTGCCAGCTGCGACCCTAACTACAATGAGCAGTTCTTC. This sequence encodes CASCDPNYNEQFF.

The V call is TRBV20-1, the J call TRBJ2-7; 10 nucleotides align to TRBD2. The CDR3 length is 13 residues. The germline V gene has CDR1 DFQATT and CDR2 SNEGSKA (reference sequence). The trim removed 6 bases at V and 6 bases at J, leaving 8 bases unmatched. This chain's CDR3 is CSAERGGVSEQYF. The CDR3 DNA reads TGCAGTGCCGAGCGGGGGGGCGTCTCCGAGCAGTACTTC.

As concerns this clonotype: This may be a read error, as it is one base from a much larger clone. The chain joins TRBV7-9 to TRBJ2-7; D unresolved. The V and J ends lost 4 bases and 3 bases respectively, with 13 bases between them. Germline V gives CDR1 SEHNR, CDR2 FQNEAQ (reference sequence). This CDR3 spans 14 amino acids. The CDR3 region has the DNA TGTGCCAGCAGCTCGACGGACGCAAACTACGAGCAGTACTTC. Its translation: CASSSTDANYEQYF.

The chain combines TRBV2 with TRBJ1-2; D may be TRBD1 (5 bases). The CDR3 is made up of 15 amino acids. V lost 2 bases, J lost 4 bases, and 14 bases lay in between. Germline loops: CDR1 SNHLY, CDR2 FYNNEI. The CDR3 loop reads CASSEIYGGGYGYTF. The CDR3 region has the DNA TGTGCCAGCAGTGAAATCTACGGGGGAGGCTATGGCTACACCTTC.

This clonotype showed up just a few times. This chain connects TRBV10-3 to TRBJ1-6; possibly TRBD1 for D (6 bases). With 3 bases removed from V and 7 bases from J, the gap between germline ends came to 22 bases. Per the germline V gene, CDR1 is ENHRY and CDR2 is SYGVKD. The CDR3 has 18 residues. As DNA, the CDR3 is TGTGCCATCAGTGACGGCTATTCGGACAGTCGCCTGAATTCACCCCTCCACTTT. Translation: CAISDGYSDSRLNSPLHF.

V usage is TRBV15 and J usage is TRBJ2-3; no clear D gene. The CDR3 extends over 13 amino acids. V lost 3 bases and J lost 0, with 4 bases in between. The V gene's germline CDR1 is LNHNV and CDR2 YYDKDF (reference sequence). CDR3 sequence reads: CATSSQSTDTQYF. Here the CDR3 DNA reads TGTGCCACCAGCAGCCAGAGCACAGATACGCAGTATTTT.

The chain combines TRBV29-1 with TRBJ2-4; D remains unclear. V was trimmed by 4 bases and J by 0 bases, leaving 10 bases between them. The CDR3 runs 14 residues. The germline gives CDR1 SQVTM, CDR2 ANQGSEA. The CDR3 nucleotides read TGCAGCGTTGTAGAAATGGAAGCCAAAAACATTCAGTACTTC. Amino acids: CSVVEMEAKNIQYF. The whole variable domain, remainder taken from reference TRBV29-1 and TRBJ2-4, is SAVISQKPSRDICQRGTSLTIQCQVDSQVTMMFWYRQQPGQSLTLIATANQGSEATYESGFVIDKFPISRPNLTFSTLTVSNMSPEDSSIYLCSVVEMEAKNIQYFGAGTRLSVL.

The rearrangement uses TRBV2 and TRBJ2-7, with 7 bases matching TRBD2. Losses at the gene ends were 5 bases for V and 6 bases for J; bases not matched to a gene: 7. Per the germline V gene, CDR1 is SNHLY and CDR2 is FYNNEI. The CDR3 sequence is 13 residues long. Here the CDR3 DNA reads TGTGCCAGCAGTTACACGGGAGGAATCGAGCAGTACTTC. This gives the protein CASSYTGGIEQYF.

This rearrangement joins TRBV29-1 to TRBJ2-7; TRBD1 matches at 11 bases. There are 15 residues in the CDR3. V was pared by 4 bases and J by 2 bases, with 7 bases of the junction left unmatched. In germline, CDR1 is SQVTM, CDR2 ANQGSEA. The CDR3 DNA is TGCAGCGTTGGAGGACAGGGGGCTTCCCCCTACGAGCAGTACTTC. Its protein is CSVGGQGASPYEQYF.